This TCR beta chain was identified during a study of blood T cells in healthy people across ages. General observations from the study: Diversity figures derived from one million T cells were judged to underestimate the true value.

Primed by a sample-barcoded 5' primer and a J-beta primer mix, a second PCR proceeded for roughly 6 to 12 cycles. One entry per CDR3 protein results from TCRdb running MiXCR on the 5' RACE reads. The sample includes 1.5 million to 2 million distinct CDR3 sequences, around 48% of them seen just once. The germline V and J ends were trimmed by 2 bases and 7 bases, with 13 bases remaining between them. CDR3 size: 14 residues. The germline gives CDR1 SGHAT, CDR2 FQNNGV. This clonotype was observed a single time. As yet, its antigen is unknown. The sample taken for sequencing was blood. The gene calls are TRBV11-2 and TRBJ2-3; possible D gene TRBD1, 5 bases. The TCR comes from a middle-aged woman in good health. The CDR3 bases are TGTGCCAGCAGCTTATGGCAGGGTGATAATACGCAGTATTTT. Amino acid sequence: CASSLWQGDNTQYF.